A single sample is the source of the 4 T cell receptor beta chains below, sequenced in a study of blood T cells in healthy people across ages. Sample-barcoded 5' priming and a J-beta primer mix drove a second PCR of about 7 to 12 cycles. TCRdb itself ran the 5' RACE reads through MiXCR, one entry per CDR3 protein. The sample carries around 1,900,000 distinct CDR3 sequences, 30% to 40% recorded once. Sequences were obtained from blood. Receptors originate from a human donor in good health.

This clonotype came up many times. V is TRBV11-2 and J is TRBJ2-5; D not certain. Per germline, CDR1 SGHAT and CDR2 FQNNGV. The CDR3 spans 13 residues. Trimming stripped 3 bases from V and 6 bases from J, with 11 bases between. CDR3 sequence (DNA): TGTGCCAGCAGCTTGGACCCTAAAAAGACCCAGTACTTC. It is translated as CASSLDPKKTQYF.

This clonotype was observed a handful of times. The chain employs TRBV5-1 and TRBJ2-7, with D tentatively TRBD2 (5 bases). Trimming cost V 1 base and J 7 bases, with 21 bases left between them. The CDR3 spans 16 residues. Germline CDR1 SGHRS, CDR2 YFSETQ. The chain's CDR3 is CASSLPLGSEYNEQYF. The CDR3 DNA reads as TGCGCCAGCAGCTTGCCCCTGGGGAGCGAGTACAATGAGCAGTACTTC. The full variable domain, rest sourced from reference TRBV5-1 and TRBJ2-7, is KAGVTQTPRYLIKTRGQQVTLSCSPISGHRSVSWYQQTPGQGLQFLFEYFSETQRNKGNFPGRFSGRQFSNSRSEMNVSTLELGDSALYLCASSLPLGSEYNEQYFGPGTRLTVT.

The rearrangement uses TRBV29-1 and TRBJ2-7; TRBD2 aligns across 11 bases. In germline, CDR1 is SQVTM, CDR2 ANQGSEA. With V trimmed by 5 bases and J by 7 bases, 7 bases remained unmatched. The CDR3 sequence is 13 residues long. The CDR3 DNA is TGCAGCGTTAATAGCGGGGGGGCGTATGAGCAGTACTTC. Protein product: CSVNSGGAYEQYF.

The CDR3 loop is CSAGGGFLADTQYF. In DNA form, the CDR3 reads TGCAGTGCTGGTGGAGGGTTCCTGGCAGATACGCAGTATTTT. The V call is TRBV20-1, the J call TRBJ2-3; a weak D match, TRBD2 (6 bases). Germline values: CDR1 DFQATT, CDR2 SNEGSKA (reference sequence). The germline V and J ends were trimmed by 5 bases and 4 bases, with 16 bases remaining between them. There are 14 residues in the CDR3.